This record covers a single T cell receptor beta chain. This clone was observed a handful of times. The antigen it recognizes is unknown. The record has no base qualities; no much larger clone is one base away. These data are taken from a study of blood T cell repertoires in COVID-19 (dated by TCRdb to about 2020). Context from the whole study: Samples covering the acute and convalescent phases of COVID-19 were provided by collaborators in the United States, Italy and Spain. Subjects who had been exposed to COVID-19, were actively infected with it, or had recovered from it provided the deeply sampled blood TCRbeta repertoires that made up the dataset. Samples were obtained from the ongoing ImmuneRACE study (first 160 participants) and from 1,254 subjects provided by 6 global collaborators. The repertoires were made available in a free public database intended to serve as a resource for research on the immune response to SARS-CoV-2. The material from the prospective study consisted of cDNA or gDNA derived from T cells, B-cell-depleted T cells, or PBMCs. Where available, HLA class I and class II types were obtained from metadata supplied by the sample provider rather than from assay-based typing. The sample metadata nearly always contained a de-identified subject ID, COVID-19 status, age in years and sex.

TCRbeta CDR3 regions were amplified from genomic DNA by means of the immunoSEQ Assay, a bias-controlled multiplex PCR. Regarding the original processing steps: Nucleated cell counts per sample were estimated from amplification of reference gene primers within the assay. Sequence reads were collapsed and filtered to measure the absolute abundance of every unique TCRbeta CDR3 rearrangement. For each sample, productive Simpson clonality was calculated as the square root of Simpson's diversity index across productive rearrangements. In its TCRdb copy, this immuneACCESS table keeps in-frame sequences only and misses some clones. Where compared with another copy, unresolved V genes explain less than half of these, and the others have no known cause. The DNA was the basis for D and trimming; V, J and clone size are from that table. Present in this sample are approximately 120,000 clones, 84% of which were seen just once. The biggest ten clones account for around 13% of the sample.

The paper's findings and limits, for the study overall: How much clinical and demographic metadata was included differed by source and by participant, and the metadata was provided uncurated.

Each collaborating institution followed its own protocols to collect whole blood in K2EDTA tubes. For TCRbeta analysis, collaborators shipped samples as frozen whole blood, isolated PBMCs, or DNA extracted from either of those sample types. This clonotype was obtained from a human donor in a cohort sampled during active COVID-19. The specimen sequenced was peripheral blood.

In nucleotide form, the sequence is TGTGCCAGCAGTTTTCGCGGGGTGACCTACGAGCAGTACTTC. Its coded protein is CASSFRGVTYEQYF. The chain employs TRBV28 and TRBJ2-7; TRBD2 might be the D gene, on 6 matching bases. The germline V gene yields MDHEN for CDR1 and SYDVKM for CDR2. Between the V and J ends, shortened by 3 bases and 2 bases respectively, the junction contains 11 bases. From cysteine to phenylalanine, the CDR3 is 14 amino acids long. The entry retains the CDR3 DNA only, 42 bases that are in frame from base 1.